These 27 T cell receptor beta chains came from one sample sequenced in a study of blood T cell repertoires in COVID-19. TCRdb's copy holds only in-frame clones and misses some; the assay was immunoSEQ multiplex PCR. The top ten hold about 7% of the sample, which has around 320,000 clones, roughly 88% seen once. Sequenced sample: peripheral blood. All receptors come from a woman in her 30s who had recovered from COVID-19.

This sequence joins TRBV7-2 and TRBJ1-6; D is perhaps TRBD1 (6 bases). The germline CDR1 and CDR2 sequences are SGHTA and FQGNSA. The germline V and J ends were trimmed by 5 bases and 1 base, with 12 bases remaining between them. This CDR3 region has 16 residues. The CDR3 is CASSQGGGSYNSPLHF. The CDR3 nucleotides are TGTGCCAGCAGCCAAGGGGGGGGGTCCTATAATTCACCCCTCCACTTT.

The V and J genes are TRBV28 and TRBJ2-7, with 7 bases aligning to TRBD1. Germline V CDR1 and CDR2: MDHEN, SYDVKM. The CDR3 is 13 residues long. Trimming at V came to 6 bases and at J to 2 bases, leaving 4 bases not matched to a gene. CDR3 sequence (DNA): TGTGCCAGCAGCGCCGGGACAGCCTACGAGCAGTACTTC. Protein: CASSAGTAYEQYF.

This chain's CDR3 is CASSFRPGQGVYGYTF. The CDR3 DNA follows: TGTGCCAGCAGCTTCCGGCCGGGACAGGGTGTCTATGGCTACACCTTC. The V call is TRBV5-8, the J call TRBJ1-2; 9 bases align to TRBD1. V trimming: 2 bases; J trimming: 4 bases; junction bases outside the gene matches: 9. The CDR3 loop spans 16 amino acids. CDR1 is SGHTS and CDR2 is YDEGEE in the germline V gene.

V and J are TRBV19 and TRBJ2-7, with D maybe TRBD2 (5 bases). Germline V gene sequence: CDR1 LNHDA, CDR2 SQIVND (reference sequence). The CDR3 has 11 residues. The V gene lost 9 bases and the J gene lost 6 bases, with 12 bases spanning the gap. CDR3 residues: CASFGGAEQYF. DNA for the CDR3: TGTGCCAGCTTCGGAGGAGCCGAGCAGTACTTC.

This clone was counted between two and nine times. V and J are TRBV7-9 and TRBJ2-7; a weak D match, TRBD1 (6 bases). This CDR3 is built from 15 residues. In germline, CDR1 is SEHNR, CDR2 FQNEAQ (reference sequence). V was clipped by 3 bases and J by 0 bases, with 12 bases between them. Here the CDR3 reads CASSFSGQHSYEQYF. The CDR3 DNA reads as TGTGCCAGCAGCTTCTCCGGACAGCACTCCTACGAGCAGTACTTC.

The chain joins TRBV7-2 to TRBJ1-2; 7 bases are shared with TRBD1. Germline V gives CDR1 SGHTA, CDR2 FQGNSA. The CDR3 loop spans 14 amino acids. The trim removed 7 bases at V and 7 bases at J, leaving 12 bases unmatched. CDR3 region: CASIRQGQLSGYTF. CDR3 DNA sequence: TGTGCCAGCATCAGACAGGGCCAGCTTTCTGGCTACACCTTC.

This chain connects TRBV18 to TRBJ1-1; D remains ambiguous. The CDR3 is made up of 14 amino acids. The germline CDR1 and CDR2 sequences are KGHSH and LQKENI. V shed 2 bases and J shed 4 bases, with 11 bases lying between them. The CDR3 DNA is TGTGCCAGCTCACCATACCGGGCGGGCACTGAAGCTTTCTTT. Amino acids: CASSPYRAGTEAFF.

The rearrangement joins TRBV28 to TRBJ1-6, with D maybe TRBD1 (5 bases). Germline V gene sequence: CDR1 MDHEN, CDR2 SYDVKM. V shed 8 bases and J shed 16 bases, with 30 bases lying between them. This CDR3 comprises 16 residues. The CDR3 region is CASRSYGRDVIQGLHF. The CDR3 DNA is TGTGCCAGCCGATCCTATGGGCGCGACGTAATTCAGGGACTCCACTTT.

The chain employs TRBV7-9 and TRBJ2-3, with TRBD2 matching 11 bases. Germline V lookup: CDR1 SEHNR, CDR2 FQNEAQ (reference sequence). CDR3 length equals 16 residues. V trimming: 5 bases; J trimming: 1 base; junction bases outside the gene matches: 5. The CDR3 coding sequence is TGTGCCAGCAGCCCCCGACTAGCGGGGCGCACAGATACGCAGTATTTT. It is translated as CASSPRLAGRTDTQYF.

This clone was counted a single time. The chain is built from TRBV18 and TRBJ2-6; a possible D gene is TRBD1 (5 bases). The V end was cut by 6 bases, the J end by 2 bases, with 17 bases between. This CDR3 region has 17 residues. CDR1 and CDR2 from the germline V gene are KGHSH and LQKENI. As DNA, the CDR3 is TGTGCCAGCTCCCTCTCATATGGCAGGGCTGGGGCCAACGTCCTGACTTTC. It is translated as CASSLSYGRAGANVLTF.

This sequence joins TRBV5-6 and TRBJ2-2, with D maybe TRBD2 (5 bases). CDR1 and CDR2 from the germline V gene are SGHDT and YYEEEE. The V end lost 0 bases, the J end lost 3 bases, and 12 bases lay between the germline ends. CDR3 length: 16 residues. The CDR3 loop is CASSLGEGWDTGELFF. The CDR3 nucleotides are TGTGCCAGCAGCTTGGGAGAGGGCTGGGACACCGGGGAGCTGTTTTTT.

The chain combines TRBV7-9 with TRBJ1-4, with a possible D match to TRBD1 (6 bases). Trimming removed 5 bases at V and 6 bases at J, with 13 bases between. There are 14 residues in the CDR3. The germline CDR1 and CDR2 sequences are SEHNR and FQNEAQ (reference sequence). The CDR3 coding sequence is TGTGCCAGCAGCCTCTCAGGGGCCTATGAAAAACTGTTTTTT. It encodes CASSLSGAYEKLFF.

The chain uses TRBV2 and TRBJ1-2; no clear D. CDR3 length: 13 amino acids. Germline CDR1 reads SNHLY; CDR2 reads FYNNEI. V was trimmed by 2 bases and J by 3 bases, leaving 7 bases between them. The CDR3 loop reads CASSEPGYYGYTF. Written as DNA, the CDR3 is TGTGCCAGCAGTGAACCGGGATACTATGGCTACACCTTC.

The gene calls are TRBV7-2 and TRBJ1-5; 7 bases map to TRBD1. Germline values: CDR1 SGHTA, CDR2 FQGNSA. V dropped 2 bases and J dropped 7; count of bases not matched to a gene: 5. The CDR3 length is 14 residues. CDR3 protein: CASSLRQGSQPQHF. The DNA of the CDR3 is TGTGCCAGCAGCTTAAGACAGGGCAGCCAGCCCCAGCATTTT. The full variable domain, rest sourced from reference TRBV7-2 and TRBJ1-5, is GAGVSQSPSNKVTEKGKDVELRCDPISGHTALYWYRQSLGQGLEFLIYFQGNSAPDKSGLPSDRFSAERTGGSVSTLTIQRTQQEDSAVYLCASSLRQGSQPQHFGDGTRLSIL.

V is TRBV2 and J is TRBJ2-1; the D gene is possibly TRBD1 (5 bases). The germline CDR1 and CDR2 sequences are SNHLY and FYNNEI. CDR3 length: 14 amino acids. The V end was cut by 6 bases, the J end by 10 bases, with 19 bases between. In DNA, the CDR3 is TGTGCCAGCAGCCCCCAGGCAGGGCCAGTCGAGCAGTTCTTC. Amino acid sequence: CASSPQAGPVEQFF.

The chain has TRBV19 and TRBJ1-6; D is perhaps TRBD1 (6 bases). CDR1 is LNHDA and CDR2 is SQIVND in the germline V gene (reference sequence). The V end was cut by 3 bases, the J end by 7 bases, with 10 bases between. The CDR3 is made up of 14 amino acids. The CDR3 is CASSIDRNNSPLHF. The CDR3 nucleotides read TGTGCCAGTAGTATTGACAGGAACAATTCACCCCTCCACTTT.

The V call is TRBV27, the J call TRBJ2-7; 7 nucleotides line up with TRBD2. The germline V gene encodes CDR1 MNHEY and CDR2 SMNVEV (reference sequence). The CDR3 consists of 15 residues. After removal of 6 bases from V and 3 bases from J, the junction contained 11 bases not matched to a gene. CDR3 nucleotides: TGTGCCAGCAGCCAGGGAGGGAACGGGATCTACGAGCAGTACTTC. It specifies CASSQGGNGIYEQYF.

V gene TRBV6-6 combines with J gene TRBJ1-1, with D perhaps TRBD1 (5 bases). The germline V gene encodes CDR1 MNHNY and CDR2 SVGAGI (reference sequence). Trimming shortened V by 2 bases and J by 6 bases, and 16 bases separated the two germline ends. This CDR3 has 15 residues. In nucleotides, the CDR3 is TGTGCCAGCAGTTACGTACAGGTACCCGCCCCTGAAGCTTTCTTT. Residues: CASSYVQVPAPEAFF.

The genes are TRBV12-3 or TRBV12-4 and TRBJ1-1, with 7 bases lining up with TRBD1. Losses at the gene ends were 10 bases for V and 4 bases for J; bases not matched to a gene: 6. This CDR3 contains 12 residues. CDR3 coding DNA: TGTGCCACCAGGACAGGTTTCACTGAAGCTTTCTTT. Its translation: CATRTGFTEAFF.

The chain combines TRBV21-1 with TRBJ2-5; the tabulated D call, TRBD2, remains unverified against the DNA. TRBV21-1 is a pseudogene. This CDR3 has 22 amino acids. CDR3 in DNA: TGTGCCAGCAGCAAAGAGGAGGCTAGCGGGGGCCCTTCCCTTTCGTGGCAAGAGACCCAGTACTTC. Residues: CASSKEEASGGPSLSWQETQYF.

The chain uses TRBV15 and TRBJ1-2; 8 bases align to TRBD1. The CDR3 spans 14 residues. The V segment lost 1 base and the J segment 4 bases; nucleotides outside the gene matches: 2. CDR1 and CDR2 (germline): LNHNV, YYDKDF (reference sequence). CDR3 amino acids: CATSRAGTGYGYTF. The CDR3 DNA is TGTGCCACCAGCAGAGCCGGGACAGGCTATGGCTACACCTTC.

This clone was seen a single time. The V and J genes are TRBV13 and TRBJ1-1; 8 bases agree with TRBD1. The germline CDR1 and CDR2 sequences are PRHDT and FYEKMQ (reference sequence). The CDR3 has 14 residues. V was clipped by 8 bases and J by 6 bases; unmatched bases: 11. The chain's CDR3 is CASEETDRGPEAFF. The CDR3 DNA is TGTGCCAGCGAGGAAACTGACAGGGGCCCTGAAGCTTTCTTT.

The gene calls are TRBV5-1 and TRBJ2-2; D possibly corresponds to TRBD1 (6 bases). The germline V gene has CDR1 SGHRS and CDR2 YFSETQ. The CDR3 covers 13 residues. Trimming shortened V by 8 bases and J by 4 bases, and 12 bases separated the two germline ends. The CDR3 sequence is CASRGQGTGELFF. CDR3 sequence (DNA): TGCGCCAGTAGGGGACAAGGCACCGGGGAGCTGTTTTTT.

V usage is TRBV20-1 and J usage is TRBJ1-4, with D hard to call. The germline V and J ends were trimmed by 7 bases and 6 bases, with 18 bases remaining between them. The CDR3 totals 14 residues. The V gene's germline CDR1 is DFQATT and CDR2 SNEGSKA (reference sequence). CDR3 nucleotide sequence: TGCAGTGGTAGTCCCTCCGGGGTAGATGAAAAACTGTTTTTT. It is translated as CSGSPSGVDEKLFF.

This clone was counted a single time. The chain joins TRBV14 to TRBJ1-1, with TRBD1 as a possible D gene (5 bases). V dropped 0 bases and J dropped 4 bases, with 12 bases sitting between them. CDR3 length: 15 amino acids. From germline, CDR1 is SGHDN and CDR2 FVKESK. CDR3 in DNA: TGTGCCAGCAGCCAAGACGGGGGAAGGGGCACTGAAGCTTTCTTT. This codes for CASSQDGGRGTEAFF.

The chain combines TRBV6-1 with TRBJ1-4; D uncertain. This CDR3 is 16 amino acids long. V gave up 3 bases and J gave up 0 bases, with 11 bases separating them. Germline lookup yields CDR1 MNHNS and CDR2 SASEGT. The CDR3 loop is CASSDPTTTTNEKLFF. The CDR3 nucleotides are TGTGCCAGCAGTGACCCTACTACTACAACTAATGAAAAACTGTTTTTT.

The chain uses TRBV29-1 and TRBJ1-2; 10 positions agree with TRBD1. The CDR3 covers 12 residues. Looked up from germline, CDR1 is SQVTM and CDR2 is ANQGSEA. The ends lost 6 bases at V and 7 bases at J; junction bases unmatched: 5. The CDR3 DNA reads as TGCAGCGTCGGACAGGGGGTAGTTGGCTACACCTTC. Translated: CSVGQGVVGYTF.